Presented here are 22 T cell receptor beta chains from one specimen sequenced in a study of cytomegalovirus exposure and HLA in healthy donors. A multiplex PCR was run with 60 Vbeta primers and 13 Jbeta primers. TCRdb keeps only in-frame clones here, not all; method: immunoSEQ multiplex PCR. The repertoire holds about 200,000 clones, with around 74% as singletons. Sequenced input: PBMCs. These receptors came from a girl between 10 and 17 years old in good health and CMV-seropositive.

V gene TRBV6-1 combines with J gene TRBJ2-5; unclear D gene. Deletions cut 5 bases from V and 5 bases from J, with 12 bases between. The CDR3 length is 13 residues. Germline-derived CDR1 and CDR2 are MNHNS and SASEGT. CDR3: CASSTLGRETQYF. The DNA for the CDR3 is TGTGCCAGCAGTACCCTAGGCCGGGAGACCCAGTACTTC.

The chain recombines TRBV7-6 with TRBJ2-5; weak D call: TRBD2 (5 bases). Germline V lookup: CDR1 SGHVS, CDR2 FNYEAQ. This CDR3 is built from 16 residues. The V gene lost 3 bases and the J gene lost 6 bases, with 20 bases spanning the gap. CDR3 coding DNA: TGTGCCAGCAGCTTCGGTGAGGGAAAGGGATTAAAGACCCAGTACTTC. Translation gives CASSFGEGKGLKTQYF.

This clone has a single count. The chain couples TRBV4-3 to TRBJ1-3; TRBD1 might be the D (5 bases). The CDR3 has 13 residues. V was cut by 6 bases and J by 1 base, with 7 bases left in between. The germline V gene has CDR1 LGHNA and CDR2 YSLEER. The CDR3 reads CASSTGSGNTIYF. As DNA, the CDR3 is TGCGCCAGCAGTACAGGATCTGGAAACACCATATATTTT.

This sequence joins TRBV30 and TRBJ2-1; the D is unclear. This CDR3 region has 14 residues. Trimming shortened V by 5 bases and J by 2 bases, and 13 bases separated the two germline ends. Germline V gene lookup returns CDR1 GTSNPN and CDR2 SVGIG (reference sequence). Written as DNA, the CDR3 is TGTGCCTGGTCGAGGTCGGCGGCCTACAATGAGCAGTTCTTC. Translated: CAWSRSAAYNEQFF.

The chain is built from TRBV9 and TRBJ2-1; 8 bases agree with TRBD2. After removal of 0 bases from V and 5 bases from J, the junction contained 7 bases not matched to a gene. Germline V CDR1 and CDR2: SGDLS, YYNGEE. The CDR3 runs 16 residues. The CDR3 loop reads CASSVGASGHHNEQFF. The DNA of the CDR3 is TGTGCCAGCAGCGTAGGGGCTAGCGGGCACCACAATGAGCAGTTCTTC. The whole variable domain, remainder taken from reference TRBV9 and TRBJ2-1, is DSGVTQTPKHLITATGQRVTLRCSPRSGDLSVYWYQQSLDQGLQFLIQYYNGEERAKGNILERFSAQQFPDLHSELNLSSLELGDSALYFCASSVGASGHHNEQFFGPGTRLTVL.

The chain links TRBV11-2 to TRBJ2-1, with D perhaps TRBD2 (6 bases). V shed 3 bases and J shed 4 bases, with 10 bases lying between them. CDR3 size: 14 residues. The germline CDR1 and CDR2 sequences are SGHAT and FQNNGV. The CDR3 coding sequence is TGTGCCAGCAGCTTTGCGGGGTCATACAATGAGCAGTTCTTC. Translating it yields CASSFAGSYNEQFF.

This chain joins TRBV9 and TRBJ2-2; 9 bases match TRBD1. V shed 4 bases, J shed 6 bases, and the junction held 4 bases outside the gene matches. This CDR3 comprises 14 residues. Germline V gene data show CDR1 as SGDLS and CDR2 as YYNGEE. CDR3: CASSLGQGSGELFF. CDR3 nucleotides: TGTGCCAGCAGCTTGGGACAGGGCTCCGGGGAGCTGTTTTTT. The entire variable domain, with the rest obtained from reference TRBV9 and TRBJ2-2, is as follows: DSGVTQTPKHLITATGQRVTLRCSPRSGDLSVYWYQQSLDQGLQFLIQYYNGEERAKGNILERFSAQQFPDLHSELNLSSLELGDSALYFCASSLGQGSGELFFGEGSRLTVL.

Written as DNA, the CDR3 is TGTGCCAGCAGTGAAGACCCCCAGATGACAGATACGCAGTATTTT. Its protein product is CASSEDPQMTDTQYF. The V and J genes are TRBV6-1 and TRBJ2-3; unclear D gene. V shed 1 base and J shed 3 bases, with 11 bases lying between them. The CDR3 has 15 amino acids. Per the germline V gene, CDR1 is MNHNS and CDR2 is SASEGT.

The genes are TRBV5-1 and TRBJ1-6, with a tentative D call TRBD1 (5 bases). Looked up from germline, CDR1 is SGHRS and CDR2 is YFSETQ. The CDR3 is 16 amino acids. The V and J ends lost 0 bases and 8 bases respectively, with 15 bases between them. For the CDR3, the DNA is TGCGCCAGCAGCTTGGTGACCTCGAGCAGGGATTCACCCCTCCACTTT. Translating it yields CASSLVTSSRDSPLHF.

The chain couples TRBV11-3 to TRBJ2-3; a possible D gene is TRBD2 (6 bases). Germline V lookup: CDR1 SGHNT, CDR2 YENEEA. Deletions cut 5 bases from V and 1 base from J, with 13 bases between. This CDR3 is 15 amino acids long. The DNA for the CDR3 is TGTGCCAGCAGCCCCCGCCAGCGGGGCACAGATACGCAGTATTTT. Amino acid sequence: CASSPRQRGTDTQYF.

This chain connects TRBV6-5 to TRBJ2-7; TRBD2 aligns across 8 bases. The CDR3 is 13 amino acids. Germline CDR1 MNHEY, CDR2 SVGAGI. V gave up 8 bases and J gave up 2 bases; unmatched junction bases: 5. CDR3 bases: TGTGCCAGCGAACCGGGGGGGACCTACGAGCAGTACTTC. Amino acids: CASEPGGTYEQYF.

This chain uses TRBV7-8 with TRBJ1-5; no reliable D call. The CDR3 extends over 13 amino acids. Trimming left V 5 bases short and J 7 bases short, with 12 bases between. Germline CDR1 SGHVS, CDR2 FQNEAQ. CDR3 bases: TGTGCCAGCAGCAACCGTGCGAGACAGCCCCAGCATTTT. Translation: CASSNRARQPQHF.

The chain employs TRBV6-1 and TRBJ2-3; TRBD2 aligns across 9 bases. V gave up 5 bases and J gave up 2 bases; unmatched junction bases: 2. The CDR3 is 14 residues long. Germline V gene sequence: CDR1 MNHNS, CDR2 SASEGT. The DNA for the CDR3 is TGTGCCAGCAGTAGCGGGGGGCCCACAGATACGCAGTATTTT. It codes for CASSSGGPTDTQYF.

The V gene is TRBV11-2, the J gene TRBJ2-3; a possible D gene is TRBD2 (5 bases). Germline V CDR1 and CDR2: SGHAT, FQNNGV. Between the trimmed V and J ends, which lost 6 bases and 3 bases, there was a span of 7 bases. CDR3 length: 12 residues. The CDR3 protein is CASSGSTDTQYF. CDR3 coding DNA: TGTGCCAGCAGTGGGAGTACAGATACGCAGTATTTT.

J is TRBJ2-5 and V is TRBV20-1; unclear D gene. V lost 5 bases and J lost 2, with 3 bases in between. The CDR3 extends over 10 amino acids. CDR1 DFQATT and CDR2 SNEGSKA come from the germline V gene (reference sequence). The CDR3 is CSASQETQYF. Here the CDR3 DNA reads TGCAGTGCTTCACAAGAGACCCAGTACTTC.

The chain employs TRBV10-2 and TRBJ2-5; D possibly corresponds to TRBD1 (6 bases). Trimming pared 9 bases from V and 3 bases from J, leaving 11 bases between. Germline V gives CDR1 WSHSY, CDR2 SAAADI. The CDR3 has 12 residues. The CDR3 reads CASSGTKETQYF. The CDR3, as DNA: TGCGCCAGTTCCGGGACAAAAGAGACCCAGTACTTC.

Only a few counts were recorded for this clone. The CDR3 sequence is CASSQGNTIYF. Here the CDR3 DNA reads TGTGCCAGCTCACAGGGGAACACCATATATTTT. The rearrangement links TRBV18 to TRBJ1-3, with D perhaps matching TRBD1 (5 bases). V was clipped by 4 bases and J by 7 bases, with 5 bases between them. This CDR3 is 11 amino acids long. Per the germline V gene, CDR1 is KGHSH and CDR2 is LQKENI.

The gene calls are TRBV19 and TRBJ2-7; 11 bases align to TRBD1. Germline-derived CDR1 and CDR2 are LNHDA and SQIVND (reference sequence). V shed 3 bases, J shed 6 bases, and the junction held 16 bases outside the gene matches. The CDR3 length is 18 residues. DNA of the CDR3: TGTGCCAGTAGTATTGGACAGGGGGCGACTGTCTCTCCTCTCGAGCAGTACTTC. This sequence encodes CASSIGQGATVSPLEQYF.

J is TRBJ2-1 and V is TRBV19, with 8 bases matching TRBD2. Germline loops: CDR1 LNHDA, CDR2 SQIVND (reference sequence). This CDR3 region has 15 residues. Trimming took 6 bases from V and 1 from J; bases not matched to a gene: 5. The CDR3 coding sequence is TGTGCCAGTAGGCCAACTAGCGGTTCCTACAATGAGCAGTTCTTC. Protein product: CASRPTSGSYNEQFF.

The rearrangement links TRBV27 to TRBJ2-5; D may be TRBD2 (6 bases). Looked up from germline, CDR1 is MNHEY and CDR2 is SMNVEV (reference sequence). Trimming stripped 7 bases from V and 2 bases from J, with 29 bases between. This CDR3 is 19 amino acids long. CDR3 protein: CASTQRGGFGVSHQETQYF. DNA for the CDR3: TGTGCCAGCACCCAAAGGGGAGGATTTGGAGTGAGCCATCAAGAGACCCAGTACTTC.

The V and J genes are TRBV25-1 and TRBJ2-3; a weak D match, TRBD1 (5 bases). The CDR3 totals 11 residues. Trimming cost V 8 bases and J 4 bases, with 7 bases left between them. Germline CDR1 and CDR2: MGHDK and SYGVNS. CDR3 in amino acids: CASGRADTQYF. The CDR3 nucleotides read TGTGCCAGCGGCAGGGCAGATACGCAGTATTTT. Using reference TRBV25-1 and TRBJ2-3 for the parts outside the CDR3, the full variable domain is EADIYQTPRYLVIGTGKKITLECSQTMGHDKMYWYQQDPGMELHLIHYSYGVNSTEKGDLSSESTVSRIRTEHFPLTLESARPSHTSQYLCASGRADTQYFGPGTRLTVL.

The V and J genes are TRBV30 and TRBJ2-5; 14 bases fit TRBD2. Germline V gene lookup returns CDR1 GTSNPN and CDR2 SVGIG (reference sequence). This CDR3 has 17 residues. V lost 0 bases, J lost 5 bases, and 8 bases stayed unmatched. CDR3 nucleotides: TGTGCCTGGAGTGTAGCCCGGACTAGCGGGGGGCGGGAGACCCAGTACTTC. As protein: CAWSVARTSGGRETQYF.